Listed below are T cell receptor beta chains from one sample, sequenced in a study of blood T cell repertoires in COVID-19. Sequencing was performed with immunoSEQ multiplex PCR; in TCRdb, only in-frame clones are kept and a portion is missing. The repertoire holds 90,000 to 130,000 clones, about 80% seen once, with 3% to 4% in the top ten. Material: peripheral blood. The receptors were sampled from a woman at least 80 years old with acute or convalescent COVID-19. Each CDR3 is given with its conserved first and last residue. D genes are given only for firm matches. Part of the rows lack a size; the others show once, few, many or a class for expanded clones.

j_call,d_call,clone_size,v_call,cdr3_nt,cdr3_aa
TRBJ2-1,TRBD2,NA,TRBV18,TGTGCCAGCTCACCGGGACTAGTTGAGAATGAGCAGTTCTTC,CASSPGLVENEQFF
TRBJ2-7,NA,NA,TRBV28,TGTGCCAGCAGAGACAGCCGTAGCTCCTACGAGCAGTACTTC,CASRDSRSSYEQYF
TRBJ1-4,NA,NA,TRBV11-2,TGTGCCAGCAGCCGAAACTACAGGGTTCCTAATGAAAAACTGTTTTTT,CASSRNYRVPNEKLFF
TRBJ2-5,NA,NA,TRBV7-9,TGTGCCAGCGGGGAGGGTCGGGGGCATGTTAAAGAGACCCAGTACTTC,CASGEGRGHVKETQYF
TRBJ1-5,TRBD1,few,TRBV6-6,TGTGCCAGCAGGCCTGGGACAGCGCTACAGCCCCAGCATTTT,CASRPGTALQPQHF
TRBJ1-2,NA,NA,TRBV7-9,TGTGCCAGCAGCTTAGGTTGGGGGGAAGGCTACACCTTC,CASSLGWGEGYTF
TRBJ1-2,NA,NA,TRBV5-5,TGTGCCAGCAGCTTACAGGGAAACTATGGCTACACCTTC,CASSLQGNYGYTF
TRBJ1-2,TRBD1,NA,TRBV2,TGTGCCAGCAGTGAAGAGTCGGTTTGGCAGGGGGCTCGTGGCTACACCTTC,CASSEESVWQGARGYTF
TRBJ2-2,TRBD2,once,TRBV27,TGTGCCAGCAGTTCAACCAGCGGGAGACCCGGGGAGCTGTTTTTT,CASSSTSGRPGELFF
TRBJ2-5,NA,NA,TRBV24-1,TGTGCCACCAGTGACCCGACTACGGGGGAGACCCAGTACTTC,CATSDPTTGETQYF
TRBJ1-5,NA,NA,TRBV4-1,TGCGCCAGCAGCCAATCCCCTTATCAGCCCCAGCATTTT,CASSQSPYQPQHF
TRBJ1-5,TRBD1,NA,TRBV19,TGTGCCAGTAGTATGACAGGGCTCGAGCCCCAGCATTTT,CASSMTGLEPQHF
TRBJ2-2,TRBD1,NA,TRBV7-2,TGTGCCAGCAGCTTACAGGGGGCGAACACCGGGGAGCTGTTTTTT,CASSLQGANTGELFF
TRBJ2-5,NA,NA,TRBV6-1,TGTGCCAGCAGTGAAGCAGGAGTTTTTCAAGAGACCCAGTACTTC,CASSEAGVFQETQYF
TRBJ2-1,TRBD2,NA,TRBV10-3,TGTGCCATCAGACTAGCGGGAGTATCCCTTGATGAGCAGTTCTTC,CAIRLAGVSLDEQFF
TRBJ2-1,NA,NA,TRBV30,TGTGCCGGCCATACAAATGAGCAGTTCTTC,CAGHTNEQFF
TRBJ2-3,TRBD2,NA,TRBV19,TGTGCCAGTCGGCTGGGGGGAGGGGTTACAGATACGCAGTATTTT,CASRLGGGVTDTQYF
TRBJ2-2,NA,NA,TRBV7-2,TGTGCCAGCGCAATTATCCGCGGGGGCTTGGACACCGGGGAGCTGTTTTTT,CASAIIRGGLDTGELFF
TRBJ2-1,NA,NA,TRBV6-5,TGTGCCAGCCGCCGGGACTCGTATTGGGGTGAGCAGTTCTTC,CASRRDSYWGEQFF
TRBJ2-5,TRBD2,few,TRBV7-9,TGTGCCAGCAGCTTAACTAGCGGGAGCGGGGAGACCCAGTACTTC,CASSLTSGSGETQYF
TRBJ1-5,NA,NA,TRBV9,TGTGCCAGCAGCCCGGGGGGCCTTCGGAATCAGCCCCAGCATTTT,CASSPGGLRNQPQHF
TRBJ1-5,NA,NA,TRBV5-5,TGTGCCAGCAGCTGGGAGGCGGATCAGCCCCAGCATTTT,CASSWEADQPQHF
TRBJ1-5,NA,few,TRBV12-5,TGTGCTAGTGGGCGCAATTCAATGAGGAATCAGCCCCAGCATTTT,CASGRNSMRNQPQHF
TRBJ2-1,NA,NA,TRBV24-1,TGTGCCACCGGGAGGGGGGGATCCTACAATGAGCAGTTCTTC,CATGRGGSYNEQFF
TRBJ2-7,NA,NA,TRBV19,TGTGCCAGTAGTTTCGGGGTTACTCCCTACGAGCAGTACTTC,CASSFGVTPYEQYF
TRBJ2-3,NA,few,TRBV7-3,TGTGCCAGCAGTCCGGACTCAAATACGCAGTATTTT,CASSPDSNTQYF
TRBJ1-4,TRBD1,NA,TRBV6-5,TGTGCCAGCGGCCCGGGACAGATTAATGAAAAACTGTTTTTT,CASGPGQINEKLFF
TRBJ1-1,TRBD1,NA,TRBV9,TGTGCCAGCAGCGTAGACAGGGGTCCTGCGAGGGCTTTCTTT,CASSVDRGPARAFF
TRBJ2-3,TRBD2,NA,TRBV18,TGTGCCAGCTCCACGACTAGCGGGGGGCCCCGTATCTTCACAGATACGCAGTATTTT,CASSTTSGGPRIFTDTQYF
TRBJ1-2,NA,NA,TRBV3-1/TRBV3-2,TGTGCCAGCAGCCAAGTACCCGACAGCTCCTATGGCTACACCTTC,CASSQVPDSSYGYTF
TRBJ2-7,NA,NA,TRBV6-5,TGTGCCAGCAGTTACTCTTTGGATCGGGGAAGCCACGAGCAGTACTTC,CASSYSLDRGSHEQYF
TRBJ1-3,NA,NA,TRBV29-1,TGCAGCGTTTTGGCAACTGGAAACACCATATATTTT,CSVLATGNTIYF
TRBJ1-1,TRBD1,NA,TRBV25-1,TGTGCCAGCAGTGGACAGGGAAGGAGAGGTTGGAACACTGAAGCTTTCTTT,CASSGQGRRGWNTEAFF
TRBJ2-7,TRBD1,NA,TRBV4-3,TGCGCCAGCAGCCAAGCGCGACAGGGGAACGAGCAGTACTTC,CASSQARQGNEQYF
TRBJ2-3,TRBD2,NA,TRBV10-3,TGTGCCATCAGGGGGACTAGCGGTACAGATACGCAGTATTTT,CAIRGTSGTDTQYF
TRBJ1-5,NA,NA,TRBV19,TGTGCCAGTAGTATTTCAGGGGGCAATCAGCCCCAGCATTTT,CASSISGGNQPQHF
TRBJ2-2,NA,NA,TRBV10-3,TGTGCCATCAGTGCCGCCAGGGTCCAAGAAACTACCGGGGAGCTGTTTTTT,CAISAARVQETTGELFF
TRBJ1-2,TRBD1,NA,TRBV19,TGTGCCAGTAGTACGGACAGGGGCAAAATCTATGGCTACACCTTC,CASSTDRGKIYGYTF
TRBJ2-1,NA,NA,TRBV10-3,TGTGCCATCAGTGAGTATCTCCATGAGCAGTTCTTC,CAISEYLHEQFF
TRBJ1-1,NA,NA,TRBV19,TGTGCCAGTAGTATAGGGCAGGGGAGCACTGAAGCTTTCTTT,CASSIGQGSTEAFF
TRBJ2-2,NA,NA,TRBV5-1,TGCGCCAGCAGCTTGGGCCACACGAACACCGGGGAGCTGTTTTTT,CASSLGHTNTGELFF
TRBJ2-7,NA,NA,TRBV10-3,TGTGCCATCAGCCCCCGGTTACAGGGCAACGAGCAGTACTTC,CAISPRLQGNEQYF
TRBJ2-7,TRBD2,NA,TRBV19,TGTGCCAGTAGCTCCGGGACTAGCGCGTACGAGCAGTACTTC,CASSSGTSAYEQYF
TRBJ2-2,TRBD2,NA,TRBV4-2,TGTGCCAGCAGCCAAGCAACGGCGAGGCTAGCGGGACCCGGGGAGCTGTTTTTT,CASSQATARLAGPGELFF
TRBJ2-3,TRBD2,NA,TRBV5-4,TGTGCCAGCAGCTCCGGACTAGCGGGAGCCTTTGGCGCAGATACGCAGTATTTT,CASSSGLAGAFGADTQYF
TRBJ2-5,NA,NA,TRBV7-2,TGTGCCAGCAGCGTGCAGGGTTCAGAGACCCAGTACTTC,CASSVQGSETQYF
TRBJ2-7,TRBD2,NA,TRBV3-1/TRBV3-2,TGTGCCAGCAGCCAAGGGGGGGGACCCTACGAGCAGTACTTC,CASSQGGGPYEQYF
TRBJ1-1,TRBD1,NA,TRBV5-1,TGCGCCAGCAGCCAGAGACAGGGGGTGAGCACTGAAGCTTTCTTT,CASSQRQGVSTEAFF
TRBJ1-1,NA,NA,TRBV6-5,TGTGCCAGCAGCACCTATGGACACCGGAACACTGAAGCTTTCTTT,CASSTYGHRNTEAFF
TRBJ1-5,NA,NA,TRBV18,TGTGCCAGCTCACTTGGACAGACCGGGAGCAATCAGCCCCAGCATTTT,CASSLGQTGSNQPQHF
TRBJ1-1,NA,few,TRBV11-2,TGTGCCAGCAGCCACGAGATGAACACTGAAGCTTTCTTT,CASSHEMNTEAFF